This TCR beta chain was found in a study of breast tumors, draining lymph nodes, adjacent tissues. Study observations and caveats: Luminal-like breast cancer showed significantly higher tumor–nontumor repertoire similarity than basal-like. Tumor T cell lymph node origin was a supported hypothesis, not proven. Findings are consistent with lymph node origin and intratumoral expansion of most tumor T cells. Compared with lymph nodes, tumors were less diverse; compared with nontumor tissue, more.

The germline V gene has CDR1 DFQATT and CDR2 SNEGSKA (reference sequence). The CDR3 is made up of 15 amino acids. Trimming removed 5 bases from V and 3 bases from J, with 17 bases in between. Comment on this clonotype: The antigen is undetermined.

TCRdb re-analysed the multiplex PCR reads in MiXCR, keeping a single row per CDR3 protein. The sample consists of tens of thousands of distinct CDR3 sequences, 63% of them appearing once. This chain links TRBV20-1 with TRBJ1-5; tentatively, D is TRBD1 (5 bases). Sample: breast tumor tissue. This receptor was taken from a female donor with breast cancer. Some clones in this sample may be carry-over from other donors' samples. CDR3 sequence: CSAGYRDGPNQPQHF. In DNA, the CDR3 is TGCAGTGCTGGCTACCGGGACGGCCCCAATCAGCCCCAGCATTTT.